This entry is about one TCR beta chain. A much larger clone is a single base away; this may be a read error. The sample comes from a study of T cells in Graves' hyperthyroidism and ophthalmopathy. The overall study: Blood from the periphery was taken at initial diagnosis, before any treatment.

Trimming removed 6 bases from V and 2 bases from J, with 19 bases in between. The germline V gene has CDR1 MNHEY and CDR2 SMNVEV (reference sequence). The CDR3 runs to 16 residues. The study based diagnoses on clinical symptoms, serum thyroxine and TRAb, thyroid ultrasound and orbital computed tomography. Amplified TCR beta CDR3 regions derived from RNA transcripts. First-round RT-PCR targeting the TCR CDR3 was performed with the HTBI primer set. TCRdb re-derived calls from the multiplex PCR reads in MiXCR, one entry per CDR3 protein. The data contain 200,000 or so distinct CDR3 sequences, approximately 16% of them singletons.

Material for sequencing was blood. The V and J genes are TRBV27 and TRBJ1-2; D remains ambiguous. The receptor was isolated from a woman between 45 and 60 years old with Graves' hyperthyroidism. The CDR3 coding sequence is TGTGCCAGCAGCCTACGTCAGTCGACTCAAAACTATGGCTACACCTTC. Amino acid sequence: CASSLRQSTQNYGYTF.